Detailed here is one T cell receptor beta chain. Its antigen is undetermined. These data are taken from a study of shared clonotypes between healthy human individuals. The length of the CDR3 is 14 residues. From germline, CDR1 is SQVTM and CDR2 ANQGSEA. V was clipped by 5 bases and J by 4 bases; unmatched bases: 6. Study conclusions and caveats: Across subsets, estimated richness was generally greater for naive than for memory populations.

Profiled with immunoSEQ multiplex PCR; TCRdb holds only in-frame clones, not every one. The sample lists 1.4 million or so clones, around 98.5% seen once, with roughly 0.35% in the top ten. The receptor was isolated from a man aged 25-40 years in good health. The sample consisted of naive CD4+ T cells sorted from blood. Subset specified: CD45RA+ positively selected. The rearrangement links TRBV29-1 to TRBJ2-7; 12 nucleotides agree with TRBD1. CDR3 DNA sequence: TGCAGCGTTACAGGGGACAGGGGGCGATACGAGCAGTACTTC. This encodes CSVTGDRGRYEQYF.